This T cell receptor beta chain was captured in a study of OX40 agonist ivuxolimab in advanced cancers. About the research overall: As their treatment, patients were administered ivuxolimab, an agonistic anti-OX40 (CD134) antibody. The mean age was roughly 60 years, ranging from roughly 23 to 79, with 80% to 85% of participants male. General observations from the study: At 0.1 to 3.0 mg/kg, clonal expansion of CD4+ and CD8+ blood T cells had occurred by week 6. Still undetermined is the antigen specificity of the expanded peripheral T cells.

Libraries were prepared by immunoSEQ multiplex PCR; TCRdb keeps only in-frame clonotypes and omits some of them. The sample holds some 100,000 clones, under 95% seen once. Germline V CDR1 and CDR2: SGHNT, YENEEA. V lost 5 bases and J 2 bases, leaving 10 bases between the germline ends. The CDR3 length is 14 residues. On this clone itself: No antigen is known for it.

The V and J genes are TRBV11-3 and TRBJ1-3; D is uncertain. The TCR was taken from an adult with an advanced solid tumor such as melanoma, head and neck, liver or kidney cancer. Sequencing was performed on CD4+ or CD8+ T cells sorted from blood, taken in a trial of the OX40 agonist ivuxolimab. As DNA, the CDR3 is TGTGCCAGCAGCCCCGGGCGTACTGGAAACACCATATATTTT. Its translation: CASSPGRTGNTIYF.